This TCR beta chain was captured in a study of CD8 T cells in ankylosing spondylitis (dated 2017 in TCRdb). With respect to the entire study: The study profiled T cell receptor beta repertoires in healthy donors and ankylosing spondylitis patients to find disease-linked TCR variants. In total, the full study cohort was made up of about 110 healthy donors and 25 ankylosing spondylitis patients. Samples of peripheral blood were taken, and for ankylosing spondylitis patients, synovial fluid was collected as well. Results and caveats for the whole study, not just this receptor: The disease-linked clones were reported as significantly enriched in matched synovial fluid samples from ankylosing spondylitis patients. Some of the motif variants had been reported before in the synovial fluid and blood of reactive arthritis patients, a finding that suggests common disease-initiation mechanisms. The disease-linked clones had a CD8+ phenotype and were found at relatively low frequencies in peripheral blood. A TCR beta motif of seven or eight highly homologous amino acid variants appeared characteristic of blood from ankylosing spondylitis patients.

The CDR3 contains 14 residues, cysteine and phenylalanine counted. Just the 42-base CDR3 DNA is kept, in frame starting at base 1. Deletion took 6 bases off V and 2 bases off J, with a span of 14 bases between the germline ends. CDR1 and CDR2 were assigned from the germline V gene as ENHRY and SYGVKD. Comments on this clonotype: This receptor's antigen is unknown. No clone much larger than this one lies a single base away; base qualities are absent.

Sequenced on an Illumina HiSeq 2500. Quantitative 5'-RACE with molecular barcodes was used to prepare TCR beta libraries. On the study's bioinformatics: A new computational method, built on a probabilistic model of VDJ rearrangement, was used to identify disease-linked TCR variants. The public reads were run again by TCRdb, first through fastp at Q25 and then through MiXCR, and only productive beta chains were kept. Duplicate CDR3 protein sequences are folded into a single record with the most common DNA and genes. What appears here as the V and J calls and clone size reflects TCRdb's work, not the paper's. The sample table lists around 430,000 distinct CDR3 sequences, 15% to 20% of them with a count of one. The top ten hold around 0.92% of the sample.

The rearranged segments are TRBV10-3 and TRBJ2-7, with no reliable assignment of the D segment. The receptor comes from a male donor with ankylosing spondylitis. The sequenced material came from blood, either unsorted or a sorted T cell fraction (not recorded which). This receptor carries the CDR3 CAIRRFSETYEQYF. The base sequence is TGTGCCATCAGGAGGTTTTCGGAAACCTACGAGCAGTACTTC.